This T cell receptor (beta chain) was observed in a study of T cell changes during pregnancy in multiple sclerosis. J lost 4 bases, V lost 3 bases, and 10 bases had no gene match. This CDR3 has 15 residues. Germline CDR1 is SGHRS and CDR2 is YFSETQ. The assay was immunoSEQ multiplex PCR, and TCRdb's table has in-frame clones only and misses some. This table has approximately 99,000 clones, approximately 94% appearing once. The specimen comprised peripheral blood, sampled after pregnancy. The TCR was taken from a female donor with multiple sclerosis, enrolled in a pregnancy study. The chain uses TRBV5-1 and TRBJ2-7; 7 positions match TRBD1. CDR3 sequence (DNA): TGCGCCAGCAGCTCCGGGACAGCCGATGTTTACGAGCAGTACTTC. Translating gives CASSSGTADVYEQYF.